This T cell receptor beta chain was retrieved from a study of PD-1 blockade in classical Hodgkin lymphoma. Each of the patients experienced relapse following autologous stem cell transplantation, and their brentuximab vedotin exposure differed. About this clone itself: The antigen remains unidentified.

This table comes from immunoSEQ multiplex PCR, and its TCRdb copy is limited to in-frame clones, with some not included. The profile shows approximately 32,000 clones, 65% to 90% of them singletons. The study, taken as a whole, reports: Newly diagnosed and completely responding patients shared comparable baseline diversity. As was reported, newly diagnosed patients showed lower baseline TCR diversity than healthy donors did. CD4+ TCR diversity climbed significantly by C4D1, unlike CD8+ TCR diversity.

The input for sequencing was peripheral blood mononuclear cells (PBMCs), taken at baseline. The receptor was isolated from a human donor with classical Hodgkin lymphoma.

The DNA for the CDR3 is TGTGCCAGCAGTTTCTCCCCGGGACAGAGGTCCTACGAGCAGTACTTC. Its translation is CASSFSPGQRSYEQYF. The rearrangement uses TRBV27 and TRBJ2-5; TRBD1 matches 7 bases. The better agreement between TRBJ2-7 and the DNA end casts doubt on the J call. This CDR3 contains 16 residues. Germline CDR1 is MNHEY and CDR2 is SMNVEV (reference sequence).